Included here is one TCR beta chain sequence, with context. What it binds is not known. The data are from a study of shared clonotypes between healthy human individuals. The V segment lost 4 bases and the J segment 3 bases; nucleotides outside the gene matches: 4. Germline V CDR1 and CDR2: SGHRS, YFSETQ. This CDR3 has 16 amino acids. Notes on the study in general: The authors sampled blood alone, and tissue repertoires likely differ. Relative to memory subsets, naive subsets generally showed larger estimated richness. The genetic and exposure-history diversity represented was limited by few donors.

Profiled with immunoSEQ multiplex PCR; TCRdb holds only in-frame clones, not every one. The table shows roughly 660,000 clones, with about 90% occurring only once. This sequence joins TRBV5-1 and TRBJ2-7; 16 bases map to TRBD2. The TCR sequence derives from a man aged 18 to 29 in good health. Some clones in this sample may be carry-over from other donors' samples. What was sequenced was memory CD8+ T cells from PBMCs. The subset: CD45RO+ cells pooled with CCR7-negative TemRA cells. For the CDR3, the DNA is TGCGCCAGCAGCCCGGGACTAGCGGGGGGGAGCTACGAGCAGTACTTC. Amino acid sequence: CASSPGLAGGSYEQYF.